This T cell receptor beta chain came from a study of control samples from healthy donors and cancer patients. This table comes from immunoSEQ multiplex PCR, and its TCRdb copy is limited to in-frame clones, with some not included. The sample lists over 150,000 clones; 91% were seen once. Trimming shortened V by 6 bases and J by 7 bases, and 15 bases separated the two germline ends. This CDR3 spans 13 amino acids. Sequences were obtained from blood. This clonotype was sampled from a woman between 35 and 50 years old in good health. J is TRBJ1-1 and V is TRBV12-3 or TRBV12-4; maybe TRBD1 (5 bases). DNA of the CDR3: TGTGCCAGCAGCCATTCGGGGCTCGGTGAAGCTTTCTTT. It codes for CASSHSGLGEAFF.